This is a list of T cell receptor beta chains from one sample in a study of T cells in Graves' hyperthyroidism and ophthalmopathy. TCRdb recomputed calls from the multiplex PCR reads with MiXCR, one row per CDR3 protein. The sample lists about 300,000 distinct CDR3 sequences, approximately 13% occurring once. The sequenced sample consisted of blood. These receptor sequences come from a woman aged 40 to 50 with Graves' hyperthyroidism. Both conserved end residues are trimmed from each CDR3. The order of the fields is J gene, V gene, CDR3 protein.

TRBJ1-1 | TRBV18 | ASSPGQGNTEAF
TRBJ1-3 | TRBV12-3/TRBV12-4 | ASSQQGGTGNTIY
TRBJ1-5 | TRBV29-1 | SAALGVGGQPQH
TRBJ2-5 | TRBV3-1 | ASSRTGGPSQETQY
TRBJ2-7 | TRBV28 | ASLSSGPSYEQY
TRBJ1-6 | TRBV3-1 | ASSQGGQIENSPLH
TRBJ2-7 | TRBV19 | ASSTLLAGQGTYEQY
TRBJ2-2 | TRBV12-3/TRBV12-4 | ASTSSRGGQQNTGELF
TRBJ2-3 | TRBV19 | ASSIAGYTDTQY
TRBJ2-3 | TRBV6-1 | ASSPRTLVELFTDTQY
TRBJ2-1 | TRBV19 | ASCLTGGYCEQF
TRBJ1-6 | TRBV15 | ATSRDLDSRNSPLH
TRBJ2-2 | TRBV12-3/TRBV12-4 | ASSLFLAATPGELF
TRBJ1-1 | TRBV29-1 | SVQEDYTEAF
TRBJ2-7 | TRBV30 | AWKENYEQY
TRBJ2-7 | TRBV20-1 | SALPKTGSNYEQY
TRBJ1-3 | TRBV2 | ASRGTGGSGNTIY
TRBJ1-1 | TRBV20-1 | SARGGNTEAF
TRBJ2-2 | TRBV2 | ASSDRGANTGELF
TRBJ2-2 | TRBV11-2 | ASSVGQGLITGELF
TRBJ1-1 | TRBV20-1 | SARIRENTEAF
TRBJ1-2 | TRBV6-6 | ASSYTANYGYT
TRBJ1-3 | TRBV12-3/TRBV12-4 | ASRRSSGNTIY
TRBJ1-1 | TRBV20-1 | SADGGRANTEAF
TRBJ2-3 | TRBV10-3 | AIKAGTDTQY
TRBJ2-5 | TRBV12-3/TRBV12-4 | ASSLMGEGGETQY
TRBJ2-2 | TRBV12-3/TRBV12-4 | ASSLASGSSGELF
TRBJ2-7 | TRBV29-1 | SVERLGSYEQY
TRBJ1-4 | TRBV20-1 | SASPGGSVYEKLF
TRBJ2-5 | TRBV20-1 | SATPVGLAEQETQY
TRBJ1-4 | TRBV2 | ASKQGRRNEKLF